Below are 22 T cell receptor beta chains sequenced from a single sample in a study of sequential checkpoint blockade in melanoma. Sample treatment: randomized to nivolumab then ipilimumab (arm A) or the reverse (arm B). Clones were read by immunoSEQ multiplex PCR, and TCRdb kept only the in-frame ones, dropping some. Of about 8,400 clones listed, roughly 90% are singletons. The sequenced sample was CD8+ T cells sorted from blood (inferred from file names), obtained from a patient given nivolumab and ipilimumab in sequence. The receptors derive from a human donor with melanoma.

The sample holds one count of this clone. The chain employs TRBV7-9 and TRBJ1-4, with 7 bases that match TRBD1. Trimming at V came to 1 base and at J to 0 bases, leaving 5 bases not matched to a gene. CDR3 length: 17 residues. Germline loops: CDR1 SEHNR, CDR2 FQNEAQ (reference sequence). The CDR3 sequence is CASSLGRGPATNEKLFF. The CDR3 coding sequence is TGTGCCAGCAGCTTAGGAAGGGGGCCTGCAACTAATGAAAAACTGTTTTTT.

The V and J genes are TRBV28 and TRBJ1-2; D might be TRBD1 (6 bases). Germline V gene sequence: CDR1 MDHEN, CDR2 SYDVKM. V was pared by 5 bases and J by 8 bases, with 24 bases between. The CDR3 is made up of 16 amino acids. CDR3 sequence reads: CASSPNLTGPRGGYTF. The CDR3, as DNA: TGTGCCAGCAGTCCGAACCTAACAGGGCCGCGTGGAGGCTACACCTTC.

This chain uses TRBV11-3 with TRBJ2-7, with a possible D match to TRBD1 (6 bases). CDR3 length: 14 amino acids. V was trimmed by 5 bases and J by 3 bases, leaving 14 bases between them. Germline assignment: CDR1 SGHNT and CDR2 YENEEA. DNA of the CDR3: TGTGCCAGCAGCGCCACGGGACAATTCTACGAGCAGTACGTC. This sequence encodes CASSATGQFYEQYV.

V is TRBV4-1 and J is TRBJ2-7; the D gene is possibly TRBD1 (5 bases). Germline V lookup: CDR1 MGHRA, CDR2 YSYEKL. The length of the CDR3 is 15 residues. V gave up 1 base and J gave up 0 bases, with 10 bases separating them. CDR3 amino acids: CASSQGRQSSYEQYV. The CDR3 DNA follows: TGCGCCAGCAGCCAAGGTAGACAGAGCTCCTACGAGCAGTACGTC.

This chain connects TRBV2 to TRBJ1-3; no definite D call. CDR1 is SNHLY, CDR2 FYNNEI, per germline. This CDR3 has 16 amino acids. Trimming removed 2 bases at V and 0 bases at J, with 11 bases between. The CDR3 DNA follows: TGTGCCAGCAGTGAATGGGTCGCGGTCTCTGGAAACACCATATATTTT. Its protein is CASSEWVAVSGNTIYF.

This clone was counted a single time. CDR3 sequence: CASSEVGSAGNTIYF. CDR3 sequence (DNA): TGTGCCAGCAGTGAAGTAGGCAGCGCTGGAAACACCATATATTTT. The chain employs TRBV6-1 and TRBJ1-3; D remains unclear. Germline values: CDR1 MNHNS, CDR2 SASEGT. Trimming shortened V by 1 base and J by 2 bases, and 9 bases separated the two germline ends. This CDR3 has 15 residues.

This rearrangement joins TRBV10-1 to TRBJ2-7; D is ambiguous. CDR1 and CDR2 from the germline V gene are WNHNN and SYGVQD (reference sequence). Trimming cost V 3 bases and J 3 bases, with 3 bases left between them. The CDR3 totals 11 residues. The CDR3 region has the DNA TGCGCCAGCAGTGATAACTACGAGCAGTACTTC. It translates to CASSDNYEQYF.

The chain links TRBV6-1 to TRBJ1-5; 7 nucleotides agree with TRBD1. CDR1 and CDR2 from the germline V gene are MNHNS and SASEGT. V lost 7 bases, J lost 5 bases, and 5 bases stayed unmatched. This CDR3 is 13 amino acids long. The CDR3, as DNA: TGTGCCAGCACGATAGGGGGCTATCAGCCCCAGCATTTT. It yields the protein CASTIGGYQPQHF.

This chain connects TRBV7-2 to TRBJ1-2; no definite D call. Germline V lookup: CDR1 SGHTA, CDR2 FQGNSA. The CDR3 is 16 residues long. Trimming removed 5 bases at V and 4 bases at J, with 20 bases between. The CDR3 DNA sequence: TGTGCCAGCAGCCTCCTCCGGCGGCCCGGCTCCTATGGCTACACCTTC. Its protein is CASSLLRRPGSYGYTF. Together with reference TRBV7-2 and TRBJ1-2, the CDR3 gives the full variable domain: GAGVSQSPSNKVTEKGKDVELRCDPISGHTALYWYRQSLGQGLEFLIYFQGNSAPDKSGLPSDRFSAERTGGSVSTLTIQRTQQEDSAVYLCASSLLRRPGSYGYTFGSGTRLTVV.

This clone has a single count. This chain uses TRBV4-1 with TRBJ2-7; 8 bases are shared with TRBD1. The trim removed 1 base at V and 3 bases at J, leaving 8 bases unmatched. The V gene's germline CDR1 is MGHRA and CDR2 YSYEKL. The CDR3 consists of 16 residues. The DNA of the CDR3 is TGCGCCAGCAGCCAAGTTCCGCGGACAGGGAACTACGAGCAGTACTTC. It encodes CASSQVPRTGNYEQYF.

V usage is TRBV19 and J usage is TRBJ2-7; D possibly corresponds to TRBD1 (5 bases). Germline V CDR1 and CDR2: LNHDA, SQIVND (reference sequence). The CDR3 extends over 15 amino acids. V lost 5 bases, J lost 3 bases, and 17 bases lay in between. CDR3 DNA: TGTGCCAGTAGTTCCTACGACAGAAATAACTACGAGCAGTACTTC. Protein: CASSSYDRNNYEQYF.

V and J are TRBV2 and TRBJ1-1; unclear D gene. Germline assignment: CDR1 SNHLY and CDR2 FYNNEI. The CDR3 loop spans 10 amino acids. The germline V and J ends were trimmed by 1 base and 11 bases, with 5 bases remaining between them. CDR3 coding DNA: TGTGCCAGCAGTGAAGGCGCCGCTTTCTTT. This encodes CASSEGAAFF.

The chain employs TRBV15 and TRBJ2-7, with 7 nucleotides matching TRBD1. Trimming took 2 bases from V and 3 from J; bases not matched to a gene: 7. The CDR3 is 15 amino acids. Per germline, CDR1 LNHNV and CDR2 YYDKDF (reference sequence). The CDR3 DNA is TGTGCCACCAGCAGAACCAGAAGACAGGGCTACGAGCAGTACTTC. This gives the protein CATSRTRRQGYEQYF.

The gene calls are TRBV19 and TRBJ1-1, with D possibly TRBD1 on 5 matching bases. Germline assignment: CDR1 LNHDA and CDR2 SQIVND (reference sequence). This CDR3 is 13 amino acids long. The V gene lost 3 bases and the J gene lost 5 bases, with 10 bases spanning the gap. The CDR3 region is CASSIGGGTEAFF. For the CDR3, the DNA is TGTGCCAGTAGTATCGGGGGTGGAACTGAAGCTTTCTTT.

This chain links TRBV5-4 with TRBJ2-7; 9 bases are shared with TRBD1. V trimming: 4 bases; J trimming: 3 bases; junction bases outside the gene matches: 5. The CDR3 has 14 amino acids. Germline values: CDR1 SGHNT, CDR2 YYREEE (reference sequence). As DNA, the CDR3 is TGTGCCAGCAGCCCTTGGGACAGGGACTACGAGCAGTACTTC. Protein product: CASSPWDRDYEQYF.

The J gene is TRBJ2-7, the V gene TRBV27; D not certain. The CDR3 length is 13 residues. The germline V and J ends were trimmed by 7 bases and 3 bases, with 13 bases remaining between them. Germline CDR1 reads MNHEY; CDR2 reads SMNVEV (reference sequence). Here the CDR3 DNA reads TGTGCCAGCATCCCCCGAGGCGGCTACGAGCAGTACTTC. Protein sequence: CASIPRGGYEQYF.

The J gene is TRBJ1-5, the V gene TRBV7-6, with D possibly TRBD1 on 5 matching bases. There are 13 residues in the CDR3. Trimming removed 5 bases at V and 4 bases at J, with 9 bases between. Germline CDR1 reads SGHVS; CDR2 reads FNYEAQ. The CDR3 region is CASSRRVNQPQHF. CDR3 nucleotides: TGTGCCAGCAGCCGCAGGGTTAATCAGCCCCAGCATTTT.

J is TRBJ1-1 and V is TRBV7-9, with D perhaps TRBD1 (6 bases). Germline V gene lookup returns CDR1 SEHNR and CDR2 FQNEAQ (reference sequence). CDR3 size: 12 residues. With 6 bases removed from V and 5 bases from J, the gap between germline ends came to 10 bases. CDR3 sequence: CASRYTGTEAFF. The CDR3 coding sequence is TGTGCCAGCAGATATACAGGGACTGAAGCTTTCTTT.

The chain couples TRBV19 to TRBJ1-3; TRBD1 might be the D (6 bases). The germline V gene has CDR1 LNHDA and CDR2 SQIVND (reference sequence). The CDR3 sequence is 16 residues long. The V gene lost 3 bases and the J gene lost 2 bases, with 14 bases spanning the gap. The chain's CDR3 is CASSILDSYTGNTIYF. The CDR3, as DNA: TGTGCCAGTAGTATCCTGGACAGTTACACTGGAAACACCATATATTTT.

The rearrangement links TRBV28 to TRBJ2-2; a possible D gene is TRBD2 (6 bases). This CDR3 region has 14 residues. The V end lost 1 base, the J end lost 4 bases, and 7 bases lay between the germline ends. Germline assignment: CDR1 MDHEN and CDR2 SYDVKM. The CDR3 sequence: CASSLFGSTGELFF. The DNA for the CDR3 is TGTGCCAGCAGTTTATTCGGGAGCACCGGGGAGCTGTTTTTT.

The chain uses TRBV9 and TRBJ2-7, with a weak D call TRBD2 (5 bases). Trimming removed 4 bases at V and 7 bases at J, with 18 bases between. The CDR3 has 14 amino acids. The germline gives CDR1 SGDLS, CDR2 YYNGEE. CDR3: CASSPPHRSGEQYF. DNA of the CDR3: TGTGCCAGCAGCCCCCCGCATCGGTCGGGGGAGCAGTACTTC.

The V call is TRBV29-1, the J call TRBJ2-7; 9 nucleotides align to TRBD2. The CDR3 covers 15 residues. Germline trimming cut 6 bases from V and 3 bases from J; bases unmatched to any gene: 12. The germline V gene has CDR1 SQVTM and CDR2 ANQGSEA. The CDR3 DNA follows: TGCAGCGTGGGTCTAGCGGGGATATATGGCTACGAGCAGTACGTC. This encodes CSVGLAGIYGYEQYV.